This T cell receptor beta chain was identified in a study of blood T cell repertoires in COVID-19 (dated by TCRdb to 2020 to 2021). Background on the whole study: Collaborator samples came from the United States, Italy and Spain and covered acute and convalescent phases of COVID-19. The material from the prospective study consisted of cDNA or gDNA derived from T cells, B-cell-depleted T cells, or PBMCs. Deeply sampled blood TCRbeta repertoires from subjects exposed to, actively infected with, or recovered from COVID-19 were included in the dataset. The repertoires were released in a freely available public database meant as a resource for research on the immune response to SARS-CoV-2. Samples were obtained from the ongoing ImmuneRACE study (first 160 participants) and from about 1,300 subjects provided by 6 global collaborators. Sample metadata almost always included a de-identified subject ID, COVID-19 status, age in years and sex. HLA class I and class II types, where available, came from metadata supplied by the sample provider rather than from assay-based typing.

The immunoSEQ Assay, a bias-controlled multiplex PCR, was used to amplify TCRbeta CDR3 regions from genomic DNA. Processing in the source paper ran as follows. The number of nucleated cells in each sample was estimated by amplification of reference gene primers within the assay. To quantify the absolute abundance of each unique TCRbeta CDR3 rearrangement, sequence reads were collapsed and filtered. For each sample, productive Simpson clonality was calculated as the square root of Simpson's diversity index over productive rearrangements. TCRdb took over this immuneACCESS table, retaining in-frame rearrangements with V and J assigned. Such tables are incomplete; in checked studies, under half of the missing clones stem from an unresolved V gene, and the remainder is unexplained. The V and J calls and the clone size are those of that table, but D and trimming were determined from the DNA. In all, the sample holds 200,000 or so clones, and about 80% of those were seen once. The ten largest make up 6.5% to 7% of the sample.

Broader findings and caveats from the paper: How much clinical and demographic metadata was included differed by source and by participant, and the metadata was provided uncurated.

Collaborating institutions collected whole blood in K2EDTA tubes following their own protocols. For TCRbeta analysis, collaborator samples were shipped as frozen whole blood, as isolated PBMCs, or as DNA extracted from either sample type. Of note for this clone: This clone's antigen is unknown. No base-level quality is on record; no much larger clone is a single base apart.

Based on the germline V gene (reference sequence), the CDR1 and CDR2 sequences are LNHDA and SQIVND. Ends trimmed: V by 6 bases, J by 4 bases; bases unmatched to a gene: 8. Its CDR3 holds 16 amino acids, cysteine through phenylalanine. Just CDR3 DNA is preserved here, 48 bases in frame from base 1. This receptor chain uses TRBV19 and TRBJ2-5; 13 junctional bases match TRBD2. The sequencing sample was made of peripheral blood. This clonotype originated in a human donor with acute or convalescent COVID-19. The donor label of this sample is uncertain. The CDR3 region reads CASSPPGLAGSETQYF. The DNA sequence is TGTGCCAGTAGCCCGCCGGGACTAGCGGGGTCAGAGACCCAGTACTTC.